The present T cell receptor beta chain was sequenced within a study of blood T cell repertoires in COVID-19. Allocation to cohorts depended on clinical history reported by the participants. Cohort 3 donors counted as recovered after two negative PCRs, clearance, or resolved symptoms. TCRdb keeps only in-frame clones here, not all; method: immunoSEQ multiplex PCR. Of about 250,000 clones detected, around 87% appear once; the ten largest clones hold over 2%. This CDR3 spans 16 amino acids. The J segment lost 5 bases and the V segment lost 5 bases, leaving 8 bases of the junction unmatched. Germline V gene lookup returns CDR1 SGHNT and CDR2 YYREEE (reference sequence).

The chain recombines TRBV5-4 with TRBJ2-1; 12 bases map to TRBD2. This clonotype was obtained from a woman aged 18-29 years who had recovered from COVID-19. The material sequenced was PBMCs or T cells enriched from blood (not recorded which). CDR3 nucleotide sequence: TGTGCCAGCAGGACGACTAGCGGGGGACCCAACAATGAGCAGTTCTTC. Residues: CASRTTSGGPNNEQFF.